The 4 T cell receptor beta chains below were found in one sample sequenced in a study of T cells in Graves' hyperthyroidism and ophthalmopathy. RNA transcripts gave rise to amplified TCR beta CDR3 regions. A first-round RT-PCR of the TCR CDR3 used the HTBI primer set. TCRdb recomputed calls from the multiplex PCR reads with MiXCR, one row per CDR3 protein. This sample has roughly 720,000 distinct CDR3 sequences; around 16% occur once, and the top ten carry 15% to 17%. Sequenced sample: blood. The receptors originated from a man in his fifties or sixties with Graves' hyperthyroidism.

This clonotype was seen repeatedly, ten times or more. The V gene is TRBV5-4, the J gene TRBJ2-7, with TRBD2 matching over 13 bases. CDR3 length equals 15 residues. From germline, CDR1 is SGHNT and CDR2 YYREEE (reference sequence). Trimming took 3 bases from V and 7 from J; bases not matched to a gene: 7. The CDR3 nucleotides read TGTGCCAGCAGCTCACGGACTAGCGGGAGTATGGAGCAGTACTTC. Protein sequence: CASSSRTSGSMEQYF.

This clonotype appeared many times. The genes are TRBV15 and TRBJ2-7; TRBD2 is a possible D gene (5 bases). Per the germline V gene, CDR1 is LNHNV and CDR2 is YYDKDF (reference sequence). The CDR3 covers 15 residues. The V and J ends lost 1 base and 4 bases respectively, with 14 bases between them. This chain's CDR3 is CATSRGGNGRYEQYF. CDR3 in DNA: TGTGCCACCAGCAGAGGAGGGAATGGGCGGTACGAGCAGTACTTC.

This clonotype appeared a few times. V gene TRBV4-1 combines with J gene TRBJ1-5, with a possible D match to TRBD1 (6 bases). CDR1 and CDR2 from the germline V gene are MGHRA and YSYEKL. CDR3 length equals 16 residues. Trimming removed 0 bases from V and 3 bases from J, with 12 bases in between. Written as DNA, the CDR3 is TGCGCCAGCAGCCAAGATTTCTCAGGGGCCAATCAGCCCCAGCATTTT. Its translation: CASSQDFSGANQPQHF.

This clonotype has ten or more counts. The chain joins TRBV7-8 to TRBJ2-1; 7 nucleotides match TRBD2. With 5 bases clipped from V and 0 bases from J, the junction kept 13 bases outside the gene matches. The germline V gene has CDR1 SGHVS and CDR2 FQNEAQ. CDR3 length: 18 amino acids. The CDR3 nucleotides read TGTGCCAGCAGCCTACCTAGAGACGGGAGGAGCTCCTACAATGAGCAGTTCTTC. It codes for CASSLPRDGRSSYNEQFF.